This T cell receptor beta chain appears in the sequencing data of a study of beta chain features in type 1 diabetes (dated by TCRdb to 2017 to 2018). Describing the broader study: Mean age, gender distribution, total cell number and subset yield did not differ between patients and healthy donors. A total of around 110,000,000 sorted cells were examined across all samples, and a strong correlation was observed between cell number per subset and RNA yield. The study compared TCRB repertoires of sorted circulating CD4+ T cell subsets between recently diagnosed type 1 diabetes patients and matched healthy donors. Regulatory and stem cell-like memory subsets were isolated from only 8 patients and about eight healthy donors, whereas naive and central memory subsets came from all 28 donors. Results and caveats for the whole study, not just this receptor: At VDJ recombination sites, patients with type 1 diabetes made fewer insertions and deleted more nucleotides, a pattern implying thymic rearrangement abnormalities. Because cDNA was sequenced instead of genomic DNA, activated cells with high expression could be over-represented, although the groups did not differ in activation or CD3 levels. Type 1 diabetes patients showed a moderate but significant shortening of TCRB CDR3 length in all four CD4+ subsets. Only small numbers of individuals were included in the HLA sub-analyses, which left unresolved whether HLA type had any influence on TCRB rearrangement. Naive, central memory and regulatory TCRB repertoires appeared to be more similar among patients than among healthy donors. PCR might favor shorter templates, but patient and control samples were amplified and corrected together, so any skew would affect both groups equally.

The CDR3 holds 16 amino acids from the cysteine to the phenylalanine. The DNA shown is the 48-base CDR3, in frame from base 1. V gives up 2 bases and J gives up 0 bases, and the segment between their germline ends measures 13 bases. CDR1 and CDR2 are read off the germline V gene as SGDLS and YYNGEE. The High Capacity cDNA Reverse Transcription Kit was used to reverse transcribe all of the isolated RNA, meaning that expressed TCRB transcripts were what got sequenced. Naive, central memory and regulatory T cell samples underwent deep immunoSEQ sequencing, averaging around 4 million total reads per sample. After sorted cells were lysed in RLT buffer, RNA was extracted with DNase-treated RNeasy Micro or Mini kits, with the choice depending on cell number. To prevent cross-contamination, every cell subset was processed on its own, while patient and healthy donor samples were processed together. Using the immunoSEQ multiplex PCR, TCRB sequences were amplified from cDNA into 87-bp fragments spanning the CDR3 region. Sequencing of the amplicons was done on the Illumina HiSeq platform. The published analysis was carried out like this. PCR bias was corrected computationally using synthetic template baselines, and reads within Hamming distance 2 were collapsed, with unmergeable singletons discarded. By aligning reads against IMGT, V, D and J genes, CDR3 length, and insertions or deletions at six rearrangement sites were assigned. Within each subset, clonotype counts were normalized to the number of sorted cells before true diversity and Gini coefficients were calculated with the tcR R package. The overlap coefficient, calculated on TCRB nucleotide sequences, was used to quantify repertoire sharing. As a proxy for the pre-selection repertoire, out-of-frame TCRB sequences from naive cells were analyzed. Entries here come from immuneACCESS through TCRdb and include only in-frame sequences with V and J called. Some clones fail to appear in such tables; in the studies checked, an unresolved V gene covers under half of the shortfall, and the cause of the remainder is unknown. The V and J calls and clone size were taken over from that table, and D and trimming were inferred from the DNA. This sample gives under 450,000 clones in total; over 13% of them show up just once. The leading ten clones occupy roughly 0.017% of the sample.

A single peripheral blood draw of approximately 0.11 L on average was collected from each donor into heparinised tubes. A BD FACSAria II and a panel including CD45RO, CCR7, CD25, CD127, CD95 and CD27 were used to sort naive, central memory, regulatory and stem cell-like memory CD4+ T cells. Purity was above 95% for every sorted population. Right away, PBMCs were isolated by Lymphoprep density gradient centrifugation and were stained directly, with no culture step. So that batch effects would be minimized, each experiment stained and sorted samples in pairs, pairing one healthy donor with one patient. This clone was counted only a few times. Its antigen remains unidentified. No qualities accompany the bases; no much larger clone lies one base away.

This TCR was sampled from a woman aged 18-29 years in good health. The sequenced sample consisted of naive CD4+ T cells from blood. In light of the paper, this sample's cell subset or site label describes: true naive CD4+ T cells. The rearrangement combines TRBV9 with TRBJ2-3; TRBD1 is a weak D gene call, 6 bases matching. The CDR3 region: CASSVSQGPSTDTQYF. The DNA reads as follows: TGTGCCAGCAGCGTTTCACAGGGCCCGAGCACAGATACGCAGTATTTT.